The clone carrying this TCR beta chain came up a few times. These data belong to a study of Graves' ophthalmopathy and Graves' hyperthyroidism. Enrollment excluded any patients with other autoimmune diseases, uncontrolled infections, pregnancy or lactation. PBMCs were obtained from 9 to 10 ml of fresh peripheral blood. Scientists amplified the TCR beta CDR3 regions from RNA transcripts. RT-PCR in the first round used HTBI primers; a second-round multiplex PCR followed. TCRdb called the multiplex PCR reads again in MiXCR, with one record for every CDR3 protein. The repertoire has roughly 700,000 distinct CDR3 sequences, roughly 40% of them found once; the top ten carry about 40%. This TCR derives from an adult man with Graves' ophthalmopathy. The sequencing input was peripheral blood.

The CDR3 loop reads CASSESGLAGETQYF. DNA for the CDR3: TGTGCCAGCAGTGAATCCGGGCTAGCGGGGGAGACCCAGTACTTC. The chain is built from TRBV2 and TRBJ2-5, with 9 bases identical to TRBD2. Per the germline V gene, CDR1 is SNHLY and CDR2 is FYNNEI. This CDR3 is built from 15 residues. With V trimmed by 2 bases and J by 5 bases, 6 bases remained unmatched.